A single sample gave rise to the 32 T cell receptor beta chains below, sequenced in a study of cytomegalovirus exposure and HLA in healthy donors. With 60 Vbeta and 13 Jbeta primers, the PCR was carried out. Profiled with immunoSEQ multiplex PCR; TCRdb holds only in-frame clones, not every one. This sample has under 250,000 clones, with about 88% found just once. Sequenced sample: PBMCs. These receptor sequences come from a girl aged 2 to 9 in good health and CMV-seronegative.

The rearrangement joins TRBV23-1 to TRBJ2-7; tentatively, D is TRBD1 (6 bases). TRBV23-1 is placed among ORFs of uncertain function. The CDR3 is 15 amino acids. V lost 6 bases and J lost 3, with 18 bases in between. Written as DNA, the CDR3 is TGCGCCAGCAGGGATCGGAACGGGACATGCTACGAGCAGTACTTC. It translates to CASRDRNGTCYEQYF.

V is TRBV11-1 and J is TRBJ2-7, with 7 nucleotides matching TRBD2. Germline assignment: CDR1 SGHAT and CDR2 FQDESV (reference sequence). The length of the CDR3 is 13 residues. V was pared by 3 bases and J by 3 bases, with 2 bases of the junction left unmatched. CDR3 in DNA: TGTGCCAGCAGCTTGGCTAGCGGCTACGAGCAGTACTTC. This gives the protein CASSLASGYEQYF.

V usage is TRBV6-5 and J usage is TRBJ1-2; D is perhaps TRBD1 (6 bases). V lost 5 bases and J lost 8, with 15 bases in between. Germline values: CDR1 MNHEY, CDR2 SVGAGI. CDR3 length equals 13 residues. CDR3 in DNA: TGTGCCAGCAGTCAACGGGACAAAATGGGCTACACCTTC. It encodes CASSQRDKMGYTF.

V gene TRBV29-1 combines with J gene TRBJ2-1, with D possibly being TRBD1 (5 bases). V was trimmed by 3 bases and J by 4 bases, leaving 19 bases between them. The CDR3 runs 16 residues. Germline V gene lookup returns CDR1 SQVTM and CDR2 ANQGSEA. CDR3: CSVEGLQVGAYNEQFF. For the CDR3, the DNA is TGCAGCGTTGAGGGCCTACAGGTAGGGGCTTACAATGAGCAGTTCTTC.

This chain connects TRBV6-1 to TRBJ2-1, with 11 bases that match TRBD2. J lost 7 bases, V lost 6 bases, and 8 bases had no gene match. The CDR3 contains 15 residues. Germline CDR1 MNHNS, CDR2 SASEGT. The CDR3 DNA follows: TGTGCCAGCAGGATTAGCGGGGGGGCCCGGAATGAGCAGTTCTTC. Protein product: CASRISGGARNEQFF.

The V and J genes are TRBV6-5 and TRBJ2-7; 8 bases align to TRBD2. Germline-derived CDR1 and CDR2 are MNHEY and SVGAGI. Unmatched junction bases numbered 4, after V lost 1 base and J lost 5 bases. The CDR3 contains 14 residues. The CDR3 loop is CASSYYAGLDEQYF. CDR3 DNA: TGTGCCAGCAGTTACTATGCGGGACTAGACGAGCAGTACTTC.

The genes are TRBV25-1 and TRBJ1-2, with D possibly TRBD1 on 5 matching bases. Trimming left V 4 bases short and J 8 bases short, with 23 bases between. Germline V gives CDR1 MGHDK, CDR2 SYGVNS. This CDR3 has 16 amino acids. CDR3 DNA sequence: TGTGCCAGCAGTGCGACATATCTAGGAAGGGGTTGGGGCTACACCTTC. It is translated as CASSATYLGRGWGYTF.

The rearrangement joins TRBV4-1 to TRBJ1-2, with TRBD1 identical over 7 bases. Germline V gene sequence: CDR1 MGHRA, CDR2 YSYEKL. This CDR3 contains 14 residues. The J segment lost 3 bases and the V segment lost 4 bases, leaving 5 bases of the junction unmatched. CDR3 bases: TGCGCCAGCAGCCCGATGACAGGGTACTATGGCTACACCTTC. Translating it yields CASSPMTGYYGYTF.

V gene TRBV11-2 combines with J gene TRBJ2-3, with D unclear. The CDR3 spans 13 residues. Germline V CDR1 and CDR2: SGHAT, FQNNGV. Trimming stripped 5 bases from V and 6 bases from J, with 12 bases between. Here the CDR3 reads CASSPRVPDTQYF. The CDR3 nucleotides read TGTGCCAGCAGCCCACGGGTCCCGGATACGCAGTATTTT.

This chain uses TRBV7-7 with TRBJ2-1; 8 bases map to TRBD2. In germline, CDR1 is SSHAT, CDR2 FNYEAQ (reference sequence). V shed 5 bases and J 9 bases; nucleotides not matched to a gene: 6. The CDR3 has 13 amino acids. The CDR3 here is CASSTTSESEQFF. Written as DNA, the CDR3 is TGTGCCAGCAGCACGACTAGCGAAAGTGAGCAGTTCTTC.

In its sample, this clone was seen once. The chain uses TRBV20-1 and TRBJ2-3; D gene uncertain. The CDR3 runs 11 residues. Germline V gene data show CDR1 as DFQATT and CDR2 as SNEGSKA (reference sequence). V lost 4 bases, J lost 2 bases, and 4 bases lay in between. The chain's CDR3 is CSATFTDTQYF. As DNA, the CDR3 is TGCAGTGCTACCTTCACAGATACGCAGTATTTT.

V and J are TRBV6-5 and TRBJ2-1; 11 positions match TRBD2. V dropped 4 bases and J dropped 7; count of bases not matched to a gene: 9. Germline V CDR1 and CDR2: MNHEY, SVGAGI. The CDR3 has 16 amino acids. DNA of the CDR3: TGTGCCAGCAGTTCCTTACTAGCGGGGGCCAGTAATGAGCAGTTCTTC. It translates to CASSSLLAGASNEQFF.

The chain combines TRBV6-6 with TRBJ1-2; D unclear. In germline, CDR1 is MNHNY, CDR2 SVGAGI (reference sequence). CDR3 size: 12 residues. Between the trimmed V and J ends, which lost 5 bases and 8 bases, there was a span of 12 bases. The CDR3 protein is CASSPPRAGYTF. Here the CDR3 DNA reads TGTGCCAGCAGTCCCCCTCGCGCCGGCTACACCTTC.

The chain is built from TRBV19 and TRBJ1-5; D not resolved. The CDR3 is 12 amino acids. Germline assignment: CDR1 LNHDA and CDR2 SQIVND (reference sequence). Between the trimmed V and J ends, which lost 7 bases and 7 bases, there was a span of 11 bases. The CDR3 sequence is CASNRGNQPQHF. In DNA, the CDR3 is TGTGCCAGTAACCGAGGGAACCAGCCCCAGCATTTT.

DNA of the CDR3: TGCGCCAGCAGCTCAGACCGCGGGAACACTGAAGCTTTCTTT. It yields the protein CASSSDRGNTEAFF. The chain is built from TRBV5-1 and TRBJ1-1; D gene uncertain. The germline CDR1 and CDR2 sequences are SGHRS and YFSETQ. CDR3 size: 14 residues. The V gene lost 3 bases and the J gene lost 1 base, with 10 bases spanning the gap. The variable domain in full, completed from reference TRBV5-1 and TRBJ1-1, reads KAGVTQTPRYLIKTRGQQVTLSCSPISGHRSVSWYQQTPGQGLQFLFEYFSETQRNKGNFPGRFSGRQFSNSRSEMNVSTLELGDSALYLCASSSDRGNTEAFFGQGTRLTVV.

The chain links TRBV18 to TRBJ2-2, with 7 bases that match TRBD1. Germline values: CDR1 KGHSH, CDR2 LQKENI. Trimming removed 2 bases from V and 5 bases from J; junction bases left unmatched: 5. CDR3 size: 15 residues. CDR3 sequence reads: CASSPDRARTGELFF. The CDR3 DNA is TGTGCCAGCTCACCAGACAGGGCACGGACCGGGGAGCTGTTTTTT. Full variable domain (outside the CDR3, taken from reference TRBV18 and TRBJ2-2): NAGVMQNPRHLVRRRGQEARLRCSPMKGHSHVYWYRQLPEEGLKFMVYLQKENIIDESGMPKERFSAEFPKEGPSILRIQQVVRGDSAAYFCASSPDRARTGELFFGEGSRLTVL.

The chain carries TRBV7-2 and TRBJ1-1; 8 bases match TRBD1. J was trimmed by 5 bases and V by 5 bases; bases with no gene match: 4. The CDR3 covers 13 residues. Germline V CDR1 and CDR2: SGHTA, FQGNSA. The CDR3, as DNA: TGTGCCAGCAGCCCACAGGGGGTGACTGAAGCTTTCTTT. It translates to CASSPQGVTEAFF. The whole variable domain, filled in from reference TRBV7-2 and TRBJ1-1, reads GAGVSQSPSNKVTEKGKDVELRCDPISGHTALYWYRQSLGQGLEFLIYFQGNSAPDKSGLPSDRFSAERTGGSVSTLTIQRTQQEDSAVYLCASSPQGVTEAFFGQGTRLTVV.

This clone was detected only a few times. The rearrangement joins TRBV6-5 to TRBJ1-1; tentatively, D is TRBD1 (5 bases). V dropped 0 bases and J dropped 1 base, with 12 bases sitting between them. Germline assignment: CDR1 MNHEY and CDR2 SVGAGI. The CDR3 has 16 residues. This CDR3 is CASSYSRKTGNTEAFF. The CDR3 DNA reads as TGTGCCAGCAGTTACTCCCGAAAAACAGGGAACACTGAAGCTTTCTTT.

The chain has TRBV2 and TRBJ2-3, with D possibly being TRBD1 (6 bases). The CDR3 spans 16 residues. Germline V gene sequence: CDR1 SNHLY, CDR2 FYNNEI. V lost 5 bases and J lost 3, with 18 bases in between. CDR3 coding DNA: TGTGCCAGCAGTTGGTTAGGGGGTTCGGGGACAGATACGCAGTATTTT. The encoded protein is CASSWLGGSGTDTQYF.

This sequence joins TRBV4-1 and TRBJ2-5; 8 bases are a match to TRBD1. The DNA end favors TRBJ2-7, so the J call may be wrong. CDR1 is MGHRA, CDR2 YSYEKL, per germline. The CDR3 is 15 amino acids. For the CDR3, the DNA is TGCGCCAGCAGCCGAAGGACAGGGTACGCCTACGAGCAGTACTTC. This codes for CASSRRTGYAYEQYF.

This clone was recorded a few times. CDR3 residues: CASSEGGAGEQYF. In DNA, the CDR3 is TGTGCCAGCAGTGAAGGGGGAGCTGGCGAGCAGTACTTC. The J gene is TRBJ2-7, the V gene TRBV2; possibly TRBD2 for D (5 bases). This CDR3 is built from 13 residues. V gave up 1 base and J gave up 6 bases, with 10 bases separating them. Germline V gives CDR1 SNHLY, CDR2 FYNNEI.

This clone was observed a handful of times. This sequence joins TRBV7-9 and TRBJ1-1, with a possible D match to TRBD1 (5 bases). V dropped 1 base and J dropped 6 bases, with 6 bases sitting between them. The CDR3 sequence is 12 residues long. Germline V gene sequence: CDR1 SEHNR, CDR2 FQNEAQ (reference sequence). The CDR3 is CASSLDRPEAFF. The CDR3 nucleotides are TGTGCCAGCAGCTTAGACAGGCCTGAAGCTTTCTTT. Looking up the rest from reference TRBV7-9 and TRBJ1-1 gives the full variable domain: DTGVSQNPRHKITKRGQNVTFRCDPISEHNRLYWYRQTLGQGPEFLTYFQNEAQLEKSRLLSDRFSAERPKGSFSTLEIQRTEQGDSAMYLCASSLDRPEAFFGQGTRLTVV.

V and J are TRBV2 and TRBJ2-2, with TRBD1 as a possible D gene (6 bases). This CDR3 is built from 13 residues. The germline V gene has CDR1 SNHLY and CDR2 FYNNEI. The ends were cut back, 7 bases at V and 4 bases at J, with 10 bases in the middle. CDR3 protein: CASIRDITGELFF. DNA for the CDR3: TGTGCCAGCATCCGGGACATCACCGGGGAGCTGTTTTTT. Full variable domain (rest looked up from reference TRBV2 and TRBJ2-2): EPEVTQTPSHQVTQMGQEVILRCVPISNHLYFYWYRQILGQKVEFLVSFYNNEISEKSEIFDDQFSVERPDGSNFTLKIRSTKLEDSAMYFCASIRDITGELFFGEGSRLTVL.

This chain joins TRBV5-1 and TRBJ2-7; 10 positions match TRBD2. V shed 0 bases, J shed 6 bases, and the junction held 6 bases outside the gene matches. This CDR3 comprises 15 residues. CDR1 is SGHRS, CDR2 YFSETQ, per germline. In nucleotides, the CDR3 is TGCGCCAGCAGCTTGGCGGGACTAGCGAGCAGCGAGCAGTACTTC. Protein product: CASSLAGLASSEQYF.

Notes on this clone: This specimen includes other DNA sequences encoding the same CDR3. The V call is TRBV6-5, the J call TRBJ1-5; perhaps TRBD1 as D (6 bases). Germline CDR1 reads MNHEY; CDR2 reads SVGAGI. Trimming took 6 bases from V and 0 from J, leaving 9 bases between them. The CDR3 runs to 14 residues. As DNA, the CDR3 is TGTGCCAGCAGAGGGGGGGGTAGCAATCAGCCCCAGCATTTT. Its translation: CASRGGGSNQPQHF.

This rearrangement joins TRBV4-1 to TRBJ1-5; perhaps TRBD1 as D (6 bases). The CDR3 loop spans 15 amino acids. The V and J ends lost 4 bases and 0 bases respectively, with 10 bases between them. Germline CDR1 MGHRA, CDR2 YSYEKL. Written as DNA, the CDR3 is TGCGCCAGCAGCCTGCGCAGGGGTAGCAATCAGCCCCAGCATTTT. Translation gives CASSLRRGSNQPQHF.

This rearrangement joins TRBV4-2 to TRBJ2-1; D possibly corresponds to TRBD2 (7 bases). V was clipped by 4 bases and J by 4 bases, with 14 bases between them. This CDR3 is 15 amino acids long. Germline CDR1 reads LGHNA; CDR2 reads YNFKEQ. The chain's CDR3 is CASSPMGGAYNEQFF. CDR3 nucleotides: TGTGCCAGCAGCCCCATGGGGGGGGCTTACAATGAGCAGTTCTTC.

The gene calls are TRBV6-5 and TRBJ1-2, with 8 bases matching TRBD1. This CDR3 comprises 15 residues. The J segment lost 3 bases and the V segment lost 4 bases, leaving 7 bases of the junction unmatched. Per the germline V gene, CDR1 is MNHEY and CDR2 is SVGAGI. CDR3: CASSLTGGKDYGYTF. The DNA for the CDR3 is TGTGCCAGCAGTTTAACAGGGGGAAAGGACTATGGCTACACCTTC.

V gene TRBV19 combines with J gene TRBJ2-2, with 9 bases matching TRBD1. This CDR3 has 15 amino acids. V was pared by 4 bases and J by 5 bases, with 5 bases of the junction left unmatched. CDR1 is LNHDA and CDR2 is SQIVND in the germline V gene (reference sequence). CDR3 nucleotide sequence: TGTGCCAGTAGTACACAGGGGGCGCGTACCGGGGAGCTGTTTTTT. This sequence encodes CASSTQGARTGELFF. Full variable domain (missing parts from reference TRBV19 and TRBJ2-2): DGGITQSPKYLFRKEGQNVTLSCEQNLNHDAMYWYRQDPGQGLRLIYYSQIVNDFQKGDIAEGYSVSREKKESFPLTVTSAQKNPTAFYLCASSTQGARTGELFFGEGSRLTVL.

The DNA of the CDR3 is TGTGCCAGCAGCTTAGCTGGCAGATACAATGAGCAGTTCTTC. This gives the protein CASSLAGRYNEQFF. V usage is TRBV13 and J usage is TRBJ2-1, with D unclear. V was cut by 1 base and J by 4 bases, with 8 bases left in between. Germline values: CDR1 PRHDT, CDR2 FYEKMQ (reference sequence). The CDR3 extends over 14 amino acids.

The chain combines TRBV15 with TRBJ2-1; D remains ambiguous. The germline V gene encodes CDR1 LNHNV and CDR2 YYDKDF (reference sequence). The CDR3 has 15 residues. V shed 0 bases and J shed 4 bases, with 10 bases lying between them. CDR3: CATSRELTAYNEQFF. In DNA form, the CDR3 reads TGTGCCACCAGCAGAGAGTTAACAGCTTACAATGAGCAGTTCTTC.

The CDR3 here is CASSMTPEAFF. Written as DNA, the CDR3 is TGTGCCAGCAGCATGACACCTGAAGCTTTCTTT. V usage is TRBV7-9 and J usage is TRBJ1-1, with unresolved D. This CDR3 region has 11 residues. Germline CDR1 is SEHNR and CDR2 is FQNEAQ (reference sequence). Trimming removed 5 bases from V and 6 bases from J, with 7 bases in between.